The rows below give T cell receptor beta chains drawn from one sample of a study of blood T cell repertoires in COVID-19. TCRdb's table, derived via immunoSEQ multiplex PCR, lists solely in-frame clones and lacks some. The sample holds about 83,000 clones, more than 70% seen once. The source material was peripheral blood. Receptors originate from a man aged 50 to 59 with active COVID-19. CDR3s leave out the opening cysteine and the closing phenylalanine or tryptophan. Size is stated for part of the rows, as once, few or many counts, or as a class when the clone is expanded.

J | V | size | CDR3
TRBJ1-1 | TRBV29-1 | once | SVVGAGGGGTEAF
TRBJ1-2 | TRBV5-4 | few | ASSFYDRGLFYT
TRBJ1-2 | TRBV18 | . | ASSPSRGTGYGYT
TRBJ1-1 | TRBV2 | . | ASKGQGTKNTEAF
TRBJ2-3 | TRBV12-5 | . | ASGLPPEAKNTQY
TRBJ2-4 | TRBV18 | . | ASSVQGRKNIQY
TRBJ2-7 | TRBV4-3 | . | ASSQAGGGVPHEQY
TRBJ2-2 | TRBV5-6 | . | ASSLIRGASGELF
TRBJ2-5 | TRBV11-2 | . | ASSLVPKRQETQY
TRBJ1-1 | TRBV7-3 | . | ASSFSAGNTEAF
TRBJ1-6 | TRBV6-5 | . | ASRRETANSPLH
TRBJ1-1 | TRBV5-4 | . | ASSSQSQGPNTEAF
TRBJ1-1 | TRBV10-3 | once | AISRQGSTEAF
TRBJ2-1 | TRBV24-1 | few | ATSAGSYNEQF
TRBJ2-7 | TRBV6-5 | once | ASSSRDRGSYEQY
TRBJ1-5 | TRBV7-8 | . | ASSLVVGTNQPQH
TRBJ2-1 | TRBV6-2/TRBV6-3 | . | ASSYSSLLTSNEQF
TRBJ2-1 | TRBV7-2 | . | ASSLGGGSYNEQF
TRBJ1-2 | TRBV19 | . | ASHERYGYT
TRBJ1-1 | TRBV27 | . | ASSLSRVMNTEAF
TRBJ1-1 | TRBV6-5 | . | ASSYWAGSSTEAF
TRBJ2-1 | TRBV3-1/TRBV3-2 | . | ASNQRWEGQNEQF
TRBJ2-1 | TRBV5-8 | . | ASSLYHPRAGGDYNEQF
TRBJ2-1 | TRBV6-5 | once | ASRPGQGAGGEQF
TRBJ2-3 | TRBV24-1 | . | ATSPSGSGTDTQY
TRBJ1-2 | TRBV7-2 | . | ASSSSGTENYGYT
TRBJ2-2 | TRBV19 | . | ASTPTASGGAGSGELF
TRBJ2-1 | TRBV7-6 | . | ASSPRQGTYNEQF
TRBJ1-2 | TRBV5-1 | . | ASSLEGGRGYGYT
TRBJ1-2 | TRBV30 | . | AWSATGMKFYGYT